The next 26 T cell receptor beta chains were all read from a single sample in a study of blood T cell repertoires in COVID-19. Sequencing was performed with immunoSEQ multiplex PCR; in TCRdb, only in-frame clones are kept and a portion is missing. The repertoire consists of some 85,000 clones, with about 76% occurring once and the leading ten covering around 21%. Sequencing input: peripheral blood. These receptors originate from a woman of 80 years or more with active or convalescent COVID-19.

This clone was detected only a few times. J is TRBJ2-7 and V is TRBV19; D perhaps matches TRBD1 (5 bases). Germline V gene sequence: CDR1 LNHDA, CDR2 SQIVND (reference sequence). The CDR3 extends over 15 amino acids. Trimming removed 4 bases at V and 3 bases at J, with 16 bases between. The CDR3 here is CASSTSARAFYEQYF. In DNA, the CDR3 is TGTGCCAGTAGTACCTCGGCCAGGGCGTTCTACGAGCAGTACTTC. Drawing the rest from reference TRBV19 and TRBJ2-7, the complete variable domain is DGGITQSPKYLFRKEGQNVTLSCEQNLNHDAMYWYRQDPGQGLRLIYYSQIVNDFQKGDIAEGYSVSREKKESFPLTVTSAQKNPTAFYLCASSTSARAFYEQYFGPGTRLTVT.

The rearrangement links TRBV12-5 to TRBJ2-2, with TRBD2 as a possible D gene (5 bases). The germline CDR1 and CDR2 sequences are LGHNT and FRNRAP. CDR3 size: 16 residues. V was pared by 4 bases and J by 4 bases, with 16 bases between. The CDR3 DNA reads TGTGCTAGTGGTTCACCCCTTGTGAGGGTCACCGGGGAGCTGTTTTTT. Translated: CASGSPLVRVTGELFF.

This chain joins TRBV4-3 and TRBJ2-7, with D tentatively TRBD1 (6 bases). Trimming removed 4 bases from V and 7 bases from J, with 14 bases in between. Germline assignment: CDR1 LGHNA and CDR2 YSLEER. This CDR3 comprises 13 residues. Here the CDR3 reads CASSPTGSGEQYF. As DNA, the CDR3 is TGCGCCAGCAGCCCCACAGGGTCAGGGGAGCAGTACTTC.

The V and J genes are TRBV30 and TRBJ1-2, with D perhaps matching TRBD1 (5 bases). The V gene's germline CDR1 is GTSNPN and CDR2 SVGIG (reference sequence). The CDR3 is 12 residues long. Trimming pared 0 bases from V and 7 bases from J, leaving 9 bases between. CDR3 coding DNA: TGTGCCTGGAGTGTACGACAGACTGGCTACACCTTC. Translating gives CAWSVRQTGYTF.

The chain links TRBV5-4 to TRBJ2-3, with D possibly TRBD2 on 6 matching bases. Germline assignment: CDR1 SGHNT and CDR2 YYREEE (reference sequence). The CDR3 length is 18 residues. V was cut by 5 bases and J by 4 bases, with 26 bases left in between. CDR3 DNA: TGTGCCAGCAGTAAACCCCCGGCGGGACTGAGGGCATCAGATACGCAGTATTTT. This codes for CASSKPPAGLRASDTQYF.

V gene TRBV27 combines with J gene TRBJ2-2; 7 bases map to TRBD2. J lost 4 bases, V lost 2 bases, and 1 base had no gene match. The CDR3 length is 14 residues. Germline lookup yields CDR1 MNHEY and CDR2 SMNVEV (reference sequence). CDR3 in DNA: TGTGCCAGCAGTTTAGGGAGGGGCACCGGGGAGCTGTTTTTT. It translates to CASSLGRGTGELFF.

The rearrangement uses TRBV7-2 and TRBJ1-4, with D tentatively TRBD1 (5 bases). The CDR3 is 15 amino acids. CDR1 and CDR2 from the germline V gene are SGHTA and FQGNSA. Trimming left V 5 bases short and J 4 bases short, with 14 bases between. Here the CDR3 DNA reads TGTGCCAGCAGCCAAGTCGGGGGGAATAATGAAAAACTGTTTTTT. This gives the protein CASSQVGGNNEKLFF.

The J gene is TRBJ2-5, the V gene TRBV7-9; tentative D call: TRBD1 (5 bases). Trimming shortened V by 2 bases and J by 0 bases, and 13 bases separated the two germline ends. The CDR3 has 16 amino acids. Germline V gives CDR1 SEHNR, CDR2 FQNEAQ (reference sequence). CDR3 loop: CASSLQGHPYQETQYF. CDR3 nucleotide sequence: TGTGCCAGCAGCTTACAAGGACACCCGTACCAAGAGACCCAGTACTTC.

The V and J genes are TRBV9 and TRBJ2-7, with 8 bases lining up with TRBD2. CDR1 is SGDLS, CDR2 YYNGEE, per germline. The J segment lost 5 bases and the V segment lost 0 bases, leaving 1 base of the junction unmatched. CDR3 length: 13 amino acids. CDR3 DNA: TGTGCCAGCAGCGTAGCGGGGGGGAACGAGCAGTACTTC. Amino acid sequence: CASSVAGGNEQYF.

The J gene is TRBJ1-2, the V gene TRBV30; 8 bases agree with TRBD1. The CDR3 runs 16 residues. Germline V gene data show CDR1 as GTSNPN and CDR2 as SVGIG (reference sequence). Germline trimming cut 5 bases from V and 7 bases from J; bases unmatched to any gene: 18. CDR3 loop: CAWGALFARGRSGYTF. The CDR3 DNA sequence: TGTGCCTGGGGGGCGCTCTTCGCCAGGGGGCGATCTGGCTACACCTTC.

This clone was seen a single time. The chain is built from TRBV27 and TRBJ1-5; the D gene is possibly TRBD1 (6 bases). Germline V gene lookup returns CDR1 MNHEY and CDR2 SMNVEV (reference sequence). The CDR3 covers 17 residues. V was shortened by 5 bases and J by 7 bases, with 24 bases between the two germline ends. The CDR3 nucleotides read TGTGCCAGCAGTCTCCAGGCGGGGGCACTGAAGGGGCAGCCCCAGCATTTT. Its protein is CASSLQAGALKGQPQHF.

The chain couples TRBV10-3 to TRBJ1-3; D gene unclear. Deletions cut 3 bases from V and 7 bases from J, with 28 bases between. Germline loops: CDR1 ENHRY, CDR2 SYGVKD. The CDR3 is 19 amino acids. CDR3 region: CAISDDGKLVDVRINTIYF. CDR3 nucleotide sequence: TGTGCCATCAGTGACGACGGGAAGCTAGTGGATGTCAGGATTAACACCATATATTTT.

This clone was picked up a small number of times. The chain carries TRBV7-3 and TRBJ2-3, with 8 bases identical to TRBD2. The V and J ends lost 8 bases and 4 bases, in that order; junction bases with no gene match: 8. Germline CDR1 is SGHTA and CDR2 is FQGTGA. The CDR3 sequence is 14 residues long. CDR3: CASGVAGMADTQYF. CDR3 coding DNA: TGTGCCAGCGGAGTAGCGGGGATGGCAGATACGCAGTATTTT.

The rearrangement uses TRBV6-2 or TRBV6-3 and TRBJ1-1; TRBD1 matches at 7 bases. The CDR3 extends over 14 amino acids. V was pared by 6 bases and J by 2 bases, with 6 bases of the junction left unmatched. CDR1 is MNHEY, CDR2 SVGEGT, per germline. CDR3 nucleotides: TGTGCCAGCAGCTTGGGACAGAGAAACACTGAAGCTTTCTTT. Protein product: CASSLGQRNTEAFF.

The rearrangement links TRBV9 to TRBJ1-2, with D unclear. The CDR3 extends over 14 amino acids. The V gene lost 0 bases and the J gene lost 2 bases, with 8 bases spanning the gap. Germline V gives CDR1 SGDLS, CDR2 YYNGEE. The CDR3 spells CASSVATANYGYTF. CDR3 sequence (DNA): TGTGCCAGCAGCGTAGCTACAGCAAACTATGGCTACACCTTC.

The chain carries TRBV7-2 and TRBJ1-2; a weak D match, TRBD1 (5 bases). Germline V gene data show CDR1 as SGHTA and CDR2 as FQGNSA. The CDR3 contains 15 residues. V gave up 1 base and J gave up 4 bases, with 13 bases separating them. The DNA for the CDR3 is TGTGCCAGCAGCTTAGAGGCAGGGATAGGCTATGGCTACACCTTC. Its protein product is CASSLEAGIGYGYTF.

This chain joins TRBV5-1 and TRBJ1-1, with no clear D. V lost 4 bases to trimming and J lost 0 bases, with 7 bases between them. This CDR3 is 13 amino acids long. The germline V gene encodes CDR1 SGHRS and CDR2 YFSETQ. The CDR3 protein is CASSKELNTEAFF. DNA of the CDR3: TGCGCCAGCAGCAAGGAGCTGAACACTGAAGCTTTCTTT.

This clone was seen only a few times. V usage is TRBV27 and J usage is TRBJ1-1, with 9 bases matching TRBD1. The CDR3 has 15 residues. CDR1 is MNHEY and CDR2 is SMNVEV in the germline V gene (reference sequence). The ends lost 3 bases at V and 6 bases at J; junction bases unmatched: 8. This CDR3 is CASSFGQGRLAEAFF. In DNA, the CDR3 is TGTGCCAGCAGTTTCGGACAGGGGCGACTGGCTGAAGCTTTCTTT.

The chain carries TRBV9 and TRBJ2-7, with 11 positions matching TRBD1. The germline CDR1 and CDR2 sequences are SGDLS and YYNGEE. J lost 3 bases, V lost 1 base, and 6 bases had no gene match. CDR3 length: 16 residues. As DNA, the CDR3 is TGTGCCAGCAGCGTAACCCCGGGACAGGGGGACTACGAGCAGTACTTC. Amino acids: CASSVTPGQGDYEQYF.

This clone was recorded only once. The chain uses TRBV5-4 and TRBJ1-2; no clear D. The V and J ends lost 2 bases and 2 bases respectively, with 10 bases between them. CDR1 SGHNT and CDR2 YYREEE come from the germline V gene (reference sequence). This CDR3 has 14 residues. The CDR3 sequence is CASSFGEGNYGYTF. For the CDR3, the DNA is TGTGCCAGCAGCTTTGGGGAGGGAAACTATGGCTACACCTTC.

This rearrangement joins TRBV5-1 to TRBJ1-1; 8 bases fit TRBD1. J lost 1 base, V lost 5 bases, and 4 bases had no gene match. CDR1 and CDR2 from the germline V gene are SGHRS and YFSETQ. The CDR3 loop spans 14 amino acids. The DNA for the CDR3 is TGCGCCAGCAGAGGACAGGGAGGGAACACTGAAGCTTTCTTT. It encodes CASRGQGGNTEAFF.

The rearrangement uses TRBV10-3 and TRBJ2-3; D is perhaps TRBD2 (5 bases). Deletions cut 5 bases from V and 4 bases from J, with 10 bases between. The CDR3 sequence is 13 residues long. Germline CDR1 and CDR2: ENHRY and SYGVKD. The DNA for the CDR3 is TGTGCCATCAGTTCCGTTAGCGCAGATACGCAGTATTTT. Amino acid sequence: CAISSVSADTQYF.

The chain links TRBV6-5 to TRBJ1-6; D is unresolved. Germline values: CDR1 MNHEY, CDR2 SVGAGI. CDR3 length: 13 residues. Deletions cut 6 bases from V and 6 bases from J, with 9 bases between. CDR3 sequence reads: CASRRRGNSPLHF. The CDR3 DNA is TGTGCCAGCAGGAGACGGGGTAATTCACCCCTCCACTTT.

The chain is built from TRBV6-2 or TRBV6-3 and TRBJ2-7, with TRBD1 identical over 8 bases. The germline gives CDR1 MNHEY, CDR2 SVGEGT. CDR3 length: 16 amino acids. V gave up 2 bases and J gave up 4 bases; unmatched junction bases: 10. The CDR3 spells CASSYVRGRKGYEQYF. In DNA, the CDR3 is TGTGCCAGCAGTTACGTCAGGGGGCGTAAAGGGTACGAGCAGTACTTC.

This clone appeared a single time. The rearrangement joins TRBV18 to TRBJ2-1; TRBD1 is a possible D gene (6 bases). Germline lookup yields CDR1 KGHSH and CDR2 LQKENI. The V gene lost 0 bases and the J gene lost 3 bases, with 12 bases spanning the gap. CDR3 length: 16 amino acids. The CDR3 loop reads CASSPPTGPLYNEQFF. CDR3 coding DNA: TGTGCCAGCTCACCACCAACAGGGCCGCTCTACAATGAGCAGTTCTTC.

The genes are TRBV3-1 (or the pseudogene TRBV3-2) and TRBJ1-2, with D possibly being TRBD1 (6 bases). Trimming took off 0 bases at V and 0 bases at J, with 14 bases between the two ends. This CDR3 comprises 17 residues. CDR1 and CDR2 from the germline V gene are LGHDT and YNNKEL (reference sequence). Here the CDR3 DNA reads TGTGCCAGCAGCCAAGATGAGGGGGTCCCAACTAACTATGGCTACACCTTC. This encodes CASSQDEGVPTNYGYTF.